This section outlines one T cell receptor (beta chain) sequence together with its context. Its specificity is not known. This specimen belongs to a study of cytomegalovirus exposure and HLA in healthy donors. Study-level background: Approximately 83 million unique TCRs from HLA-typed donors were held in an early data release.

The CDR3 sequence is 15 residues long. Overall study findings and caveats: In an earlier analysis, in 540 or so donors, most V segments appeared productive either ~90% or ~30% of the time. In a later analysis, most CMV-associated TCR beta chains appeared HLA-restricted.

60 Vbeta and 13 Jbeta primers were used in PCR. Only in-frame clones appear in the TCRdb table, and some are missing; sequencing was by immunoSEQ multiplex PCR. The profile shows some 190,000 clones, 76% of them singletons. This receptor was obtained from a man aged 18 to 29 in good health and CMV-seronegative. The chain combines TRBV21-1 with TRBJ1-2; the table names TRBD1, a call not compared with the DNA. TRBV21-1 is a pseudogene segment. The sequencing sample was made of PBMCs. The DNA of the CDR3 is TGTGCCAGCAGCAAAGCCATACGCCAGAACTATGGCTACACCTTC. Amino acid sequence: CASSKAIRQNYGYTF.